This is a list of T cell receptor beta chains from one sample in a study of blood T cell repertoires in COVID-19. The table came from immunoSEQ multiplex PCR; TCRdb's copy has only in-frame clones and leaves some out. The sample records about 350,000 clones, around 91% being singletons. Sample: peripheral blood. The receptors here all came from a woman under 30 who had recovered from COVID-19. Each CDR3 is given with its conserved first and last residue.

v_gene,j_gene,CDR3aa
TRBV5-1,TRBJ1-4,CASSKLTGPDEKLFF
TRBV7-9,TRBJ2-1,CASSSGGYNEQFF
TRBV5-5,TRBJ1-1,CASSSLQRGALNTEAFF
TRBV2,TRBJ2-5,CASSEWWAGQETQYF
TRBV4-3,TRBJ1-1,CASSQGLGTEAFF
TRBV19,TRBJ1-1,CASSTRTVGGRREAFF
TRBV11-2,TRBJ2-5,CASSFSRAPQETQYF
TRBV25-1,TRBJ1-1,CASSGGAAAFF
TRBV4-3,TRBJ1-2,CASSQPRRGYTF
TRBV7-9,TRBJ2-2,CASSFKTGELFF
TRBV5-4,TRBJ2-5,CASSPYMRGPETQYF
TRBV5-4,TRBJ2-1,CASSRTSGGFSGEQFF
TRBV12-5,TRBJ2-2,CASGFFRDRGSGELFF
TRBV4-3,TRBJ2-1,CASSPGFVNEQFF
TRBV19,TRBJ1-5,CASSIFSRVTWNQPQHF
TRBV24-1,TRBJ2-2,CAHSGQPKPGGELFF
TRBV5-1,TRBJ2-1,CASSLEPGLASNEQFF
TRBV6-2/TRBV6-3,TRBJ2-1,CASSYSLYVETIYNEQFF
TRBV5-1,TRBJ1-4,CASSSGRGGELFF
TRBV29-1,TRBJ2-1,CSVEGRQKQFF
TRBV11-2,TRBJ2-3,CASSFSGQSTDTQYF
TRBV4-3,TRBJ1-1,CASSRATVNTEAFF
TRBV7-8,TRBJ1-1,CASSRSRGELTFF
TRBV15,TRBJ1-2,CATSRVSVLYGYTF
TRBV27,TRBJ1-4,CASSFIGANEKLFF
TRBV24-1,TRBJ1-1,CATSDLQGGKAFF
TRBV24-1,TRBJ2-3,CATSDLRQGRTDTQYF
TRBV7-9,TRBJ2-5,CASSLGGGLAGGETQYF
TRBV25-1,TRBJ1-1,CASSLKAQAEAFF
TRBV19,TRBJ2-5,CASSLNQETQYF
TRBV4-3,TRBJ1-3,CASSQRQGSGNTIYF
TRBV11-3,TRBJ2-1,CASSLTSAWGLSEQFF
TRBV30,TRBJ1-2,CAWIRGGEGGYTF
TRBV11-2,TRBJ1-2,CASSLFGRGLGGYTF
TRBV12-3/TRBV12-4,TRBJ1-5,CASSFSYQPQHF
TRBV19,TRBJ1-2,CASRIDSRGDYGYTF
TRBV6-5,TRBJ1-3,CASGRTGGTIYF
TRBV30,TRBJ1-2,CAWYPPVWSPGGYGYTF
TRBV5-1,TRBJ1-1,CASSSGQYTEAFF
TRBV6-5,TRBJ2-5,CASGGLAGDQETQYF
TRBV5-8,TRBJ2-3,CASSLTSGRARVRDTQYF
TRBV5-1,TRBJ1-1,CASSAHRGRGPEAFF
TRBV29-1,TRBJ2-1,CSVAGDNEQFF
TRBV9,TRBJ1-1,CASSVGQVNTEAFF
TRBV12-3/TRBV12-4,TRBJ1-2,CASSFGYGYTF
TRBV6-2/TRBV6-3,TRBJ2-3,CASSYAEQGGGTDTQYF
TRBV4-1,TRBJ2-1,CASSQGGSGYNEQFF
TRBV19,TRBJ2-5,CASSTSFGRETQYF
TRBV7-2,TRBJ1-3,CASSLARSFSGNTIYF
TRBV27,TRBJ2-1,CASSQTGGLGNEQFF
TRBV30,TRBJ2-3,CAWSKGTSGSLDTQYF
TRBV6-5,TRBJ1-2,CASSTGQGIAGGSTF